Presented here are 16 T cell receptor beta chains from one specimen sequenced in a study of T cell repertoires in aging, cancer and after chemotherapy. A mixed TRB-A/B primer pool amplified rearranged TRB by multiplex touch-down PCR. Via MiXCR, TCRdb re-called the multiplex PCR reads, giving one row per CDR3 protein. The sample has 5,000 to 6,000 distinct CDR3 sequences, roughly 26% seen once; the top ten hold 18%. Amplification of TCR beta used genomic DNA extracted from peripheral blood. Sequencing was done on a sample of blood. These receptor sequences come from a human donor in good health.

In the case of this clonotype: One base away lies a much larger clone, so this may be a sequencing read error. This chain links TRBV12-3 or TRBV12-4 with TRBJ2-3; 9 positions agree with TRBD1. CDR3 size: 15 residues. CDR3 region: CASSRGQGSTDTKYF. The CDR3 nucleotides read TGTGCCAGCAGCCGGGGACAGGGTAGCACAGATACGAAGTATTTT.

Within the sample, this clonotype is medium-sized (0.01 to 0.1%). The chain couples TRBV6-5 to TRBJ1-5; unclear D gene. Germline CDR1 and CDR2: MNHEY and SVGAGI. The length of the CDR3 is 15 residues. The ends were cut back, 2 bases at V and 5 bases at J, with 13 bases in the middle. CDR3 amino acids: CASSYVTGPDQPQHF. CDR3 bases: TGTGCCAGCAGTTACGTGACTGGGCCCGATCAGCCCCAGCATTTT.

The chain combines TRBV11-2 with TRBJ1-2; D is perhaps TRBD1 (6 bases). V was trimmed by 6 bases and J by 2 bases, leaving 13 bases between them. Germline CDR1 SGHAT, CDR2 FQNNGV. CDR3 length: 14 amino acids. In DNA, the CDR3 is TGTGCCAGCAGGAACCCGGGGGCCAACTATGGCTACACCTTC. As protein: CASRNPGANYGYTF.

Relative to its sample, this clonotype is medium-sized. The CDR3, as DNA: TGTGCCAGCTCACCTCGCCAAGAGACCCAGTACTTC. Translation: CASSPRQETQYF. The gene calls are TRBV18 and TRBJ2-5, with D unclear. The CDR3 is 12 amino acids. V was trimmed by 3 bases and J by 1 base, leaving 3 bases between them. Germline V gene sequence: CDR1 KGHSH, CDR2 LQKENI.

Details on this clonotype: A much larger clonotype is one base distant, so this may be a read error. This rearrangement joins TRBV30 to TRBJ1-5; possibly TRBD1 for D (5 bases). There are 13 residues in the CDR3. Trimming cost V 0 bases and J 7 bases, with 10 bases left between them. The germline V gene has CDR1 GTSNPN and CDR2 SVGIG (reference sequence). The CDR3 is CAWSVDGDQPQHF. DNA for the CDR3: TGTGCCTGGAGTGTAGACGGGGACCAGCCCCAGCATTTT. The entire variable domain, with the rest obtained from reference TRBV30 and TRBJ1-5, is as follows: SQTIHQWPATLVQPVGSPLSLECTVEGTSNPNLYWYRQAAGRGLQLLFYSVGIGQISSEVPQNLSASRPQDRQFILSSKKLLLSDSGFYLCAWSVDGDQPQHFGDGTRLSIL.

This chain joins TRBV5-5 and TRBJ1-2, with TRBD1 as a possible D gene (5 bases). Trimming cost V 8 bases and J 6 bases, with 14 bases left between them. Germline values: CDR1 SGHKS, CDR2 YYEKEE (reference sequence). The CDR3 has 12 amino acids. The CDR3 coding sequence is TGTGCCAGTCCGGGGGTGAACAATGGCTACACCTTC. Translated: CASPGVNNGYTF.

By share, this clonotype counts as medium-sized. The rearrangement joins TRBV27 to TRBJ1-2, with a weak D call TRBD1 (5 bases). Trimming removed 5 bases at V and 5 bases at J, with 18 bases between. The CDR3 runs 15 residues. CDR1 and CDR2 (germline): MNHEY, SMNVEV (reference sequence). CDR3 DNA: TGTGCCAGCAGTGCTGACCTCGGACAAGGGTATGGCTACACCTTC. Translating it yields CASSADLGQGYGYTF.

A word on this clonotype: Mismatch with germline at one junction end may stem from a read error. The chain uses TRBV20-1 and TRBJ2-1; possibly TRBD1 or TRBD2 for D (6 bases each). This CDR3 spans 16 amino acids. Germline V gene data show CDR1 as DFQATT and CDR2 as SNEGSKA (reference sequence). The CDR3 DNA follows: TGCAATGCTAGAGACCCCACCGGGGGCGCGGGGAATGAGCAGTTCTTC. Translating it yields CNARDPTGGAGNEQFF.

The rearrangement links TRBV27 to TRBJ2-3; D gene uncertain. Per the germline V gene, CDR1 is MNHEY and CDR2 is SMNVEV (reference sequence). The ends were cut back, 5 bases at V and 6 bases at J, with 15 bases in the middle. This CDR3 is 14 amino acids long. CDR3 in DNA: TGTGCCAGCAGTACCTCCTACCCGGCGGATACGCAGTATTTT. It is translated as CASSTSYPADTQYF.

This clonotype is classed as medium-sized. The CDR3 nucleotides are TGTGCCAGCTCACCCGGACAGGGGGAAAATCAGCCCCAGCATTTT. Residues: CASSPGQGENQPQHF. The V gene is TRBV18, the J gene TRBJ1-5; 10 bases agree with TRBD1. Germline CDR1 and CDR2: KGHSH and LQKENI. The CDR3 covers 15 residues. V was clipped by 3 bases and J by 4 bases; unmatched bases: 3.

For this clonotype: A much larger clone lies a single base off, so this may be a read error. The CDR3 sequence: CTSSFSIGQHSYEQYF. The CDR3, as DNA: TGTACCAGCAGTTTTAGTATAGGACAGCACTCCTACGAGCAGTACTTC. The chain joins TRBV27 to TRBJ2-7, with D possibly matching TRBD1 (6 bases). This CDR3 comprises 16 residues. CDR1 is MNHEY and CDR2 is SMNVEV in the germline V gene (reference sequence).

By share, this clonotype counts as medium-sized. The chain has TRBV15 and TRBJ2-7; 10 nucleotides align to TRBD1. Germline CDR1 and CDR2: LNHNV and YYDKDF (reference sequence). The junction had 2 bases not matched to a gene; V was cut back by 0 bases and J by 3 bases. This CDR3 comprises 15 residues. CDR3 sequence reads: CATSRDRTGGYEQYF. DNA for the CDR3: TGTGCCACCAGCAGAGATCGGACAGGGGGCTACGAGCAGTACTTC.

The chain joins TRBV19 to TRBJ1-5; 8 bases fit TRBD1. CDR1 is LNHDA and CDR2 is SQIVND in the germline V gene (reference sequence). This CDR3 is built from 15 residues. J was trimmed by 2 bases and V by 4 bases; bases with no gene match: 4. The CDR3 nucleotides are TGTGCCAGTAGTAGCGACAGGGGTCGCAATCAGCCCCAGCATTTT. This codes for CASSSDRGRNQPQHF.

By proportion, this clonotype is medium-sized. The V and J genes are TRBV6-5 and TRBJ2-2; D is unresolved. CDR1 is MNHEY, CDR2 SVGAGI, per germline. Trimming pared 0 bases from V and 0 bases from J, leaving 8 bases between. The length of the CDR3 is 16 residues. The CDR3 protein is CASSYSLRANTGELFF. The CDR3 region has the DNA TGTGCCAGCAGTTACTCTCTCCGCGCGAACACCGGGGAGCTGTTTTTT.

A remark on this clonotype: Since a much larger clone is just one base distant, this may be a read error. The CDR3 nucleotides are TGTGCCAGCAGTTCGGCAGGTAGCGGGAGGGTTGGCCACAATGAGCAGTTCTTC. Amino acid sequence: CASSSAGSGRVGHNEQFF. The chain has TRBV12-3 or TRBV12-4 and TRBJ2-1, with TRBD2 matching over 11 bases. V gave up 4 bases and J gave up 5 bases; unmatched junction bases: 13. The CDR3 has 18 amino acids.

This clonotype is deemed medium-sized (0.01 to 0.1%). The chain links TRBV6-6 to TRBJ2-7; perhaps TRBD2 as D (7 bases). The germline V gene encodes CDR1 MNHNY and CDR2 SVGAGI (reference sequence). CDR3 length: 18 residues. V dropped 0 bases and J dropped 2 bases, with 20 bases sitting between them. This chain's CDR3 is CASSYSTSQSGTTYEQYF. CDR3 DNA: TGTGCCAGCAGTTACTCGACGAGCCAGAGCGGGACAACCTACGAGCAGTACTTC.